Reported below is one T cell receptor beta chain. This specimen comes from a study of control samples from healthy donors and cancer patients. V lost 1 base and J lost 7, with 10 bases in between. Germline lookup yields CDR1 KGHSH and CDR2 LQKENI. The CDR3 loop spans 13 amino acids. Sequencing was performed with immunoSEQ multiplex PCR; in TCRdb, only in-frame clones are kept and a portion is missing. The repertoire has under 150,000 clones, about 91% of them found once; the top ten carry 3.4%. The chain uses TRBV18 and TRBJ1-2; D gene ambiguous. This TCR was recovered from a man aged 35 to 55 in good health. Material for sequencing was blood. The CDR3 bases are TGTGCCAGCTCACCACGGGATTCCAGTGGCTACACCTTC. Translated: CASSPRDSSGYTF.